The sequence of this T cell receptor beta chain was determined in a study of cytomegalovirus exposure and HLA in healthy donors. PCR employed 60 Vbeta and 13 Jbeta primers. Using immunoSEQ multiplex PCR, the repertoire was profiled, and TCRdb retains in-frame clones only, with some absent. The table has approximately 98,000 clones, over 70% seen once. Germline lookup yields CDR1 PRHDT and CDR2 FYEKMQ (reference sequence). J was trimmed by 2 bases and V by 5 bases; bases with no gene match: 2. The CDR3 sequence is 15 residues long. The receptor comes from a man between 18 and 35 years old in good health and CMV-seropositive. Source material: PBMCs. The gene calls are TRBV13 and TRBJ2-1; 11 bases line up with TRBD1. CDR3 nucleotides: TGTGCCAGCAGCCGGACAGGGGGCACCTACAATGAGCAGTTCTTC. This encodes CASSRTGGTYNEQFF.